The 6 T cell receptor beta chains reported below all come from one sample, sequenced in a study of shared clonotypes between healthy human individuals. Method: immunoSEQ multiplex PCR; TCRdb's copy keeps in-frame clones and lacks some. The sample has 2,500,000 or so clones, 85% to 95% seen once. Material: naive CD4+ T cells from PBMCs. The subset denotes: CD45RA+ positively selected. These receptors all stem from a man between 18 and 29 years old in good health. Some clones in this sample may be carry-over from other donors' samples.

The CDR3 DNA reads as TGTGCCAGCAGTTACTCGAATCCGGGGTGGTACGAGCAGTACTTC. Protein sequence: CASSYSNPGWYEQYF. This chain joins TRBV6-6 and TRBJ2-7, with D maybe TRBD2 (5 bases). Trimming took 0 bases from V and 4 from J, leaving 13 bases between them. The CDR3 is 15 amino acids. CDR1 and CDR2 from the germline V gene are MNHNY and SVGAGI (reference sequence).

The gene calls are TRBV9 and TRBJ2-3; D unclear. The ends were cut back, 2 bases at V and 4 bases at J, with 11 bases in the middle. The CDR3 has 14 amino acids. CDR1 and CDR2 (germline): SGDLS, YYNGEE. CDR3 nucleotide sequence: TGTGCCAGCAGCGTGAGTCTGGGTTCAGATACGCAGTATTTT. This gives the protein CASSVSLGSDTQYF.

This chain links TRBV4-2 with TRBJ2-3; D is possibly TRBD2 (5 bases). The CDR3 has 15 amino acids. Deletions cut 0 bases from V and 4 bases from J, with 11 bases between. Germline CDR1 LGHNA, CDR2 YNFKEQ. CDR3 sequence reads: CASSQDWTRADTQYF. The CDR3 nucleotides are TGTGCCAGCAGCCAAGATTGGACTCGGGCAGATACGCAGTATTTT.

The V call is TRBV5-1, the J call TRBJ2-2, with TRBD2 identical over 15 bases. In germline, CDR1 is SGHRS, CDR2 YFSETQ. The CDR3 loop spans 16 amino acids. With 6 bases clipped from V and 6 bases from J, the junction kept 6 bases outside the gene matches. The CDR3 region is CASMSGLAGGPGELFF. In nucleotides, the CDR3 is TGCGCCAGCATGAGCGGACTAGCGGGAGGGCCCGGGGAGCTGTTTTTT.

The CDR3 is CASSPRTNNQETQYF. DNA for the CDR3: TGTGCCAGCTCACCCCGGACTAACAACCAAGAGACCCAGTACTTC. The rearrangement joins TRBV18 to TRBJ2-5; the D gene is possibly TRBD2 (6 bases). Trimming stripped 3 bases from V and 0 bases from J, with 11 bases between. Germline loops: CDR1 KGHSH, CDR2 LQKENI. This CDR3 has 15 amino acids.

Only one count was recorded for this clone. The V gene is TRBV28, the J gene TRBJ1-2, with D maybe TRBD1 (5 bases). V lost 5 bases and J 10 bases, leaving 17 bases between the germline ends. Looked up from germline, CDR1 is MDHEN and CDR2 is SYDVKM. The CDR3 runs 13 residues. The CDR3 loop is CASSLTRERSYTF. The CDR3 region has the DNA TGTGCCAGCAGTCTTACCAGGGAGAGATCCTACACCTTC.